This T cell receptor (beta chain) is drawn from a study of T cells in Graves' hyperthyroidism and ophthalmopathy. Authors of the study amplified TCR beta CDR3 regions from RNA transcripts. The HTBI primer set was used in a first-round RT-PCR of the TCR CDR3. TCRdb independently ran MiXCR on the multiplex PCR reads; one entry per CDR3 protein. The table has around 350,000 distinct CDR3 sequences, about 18% seen once; the top ten hold 30% to 35%. Patients between 18 and 65 years old had hyperthyroidism, newly diagnosed and lasting under 2 months. This clonotype was seen a handful of times. What it recognizes is unknown. Findings of the study overall: In the analysis, a 13 V-J model separated ophthalmopathy from stable hyperthyroidism.

The CDR3 loop spans 16 amino acids. V lost 1 base to trimming and J lost 0 bases; unmatched junction nucleotides: 4. Per germline, CDR1 MGHRA and CDR2 YSYEKL. Sequencing used blood. This sequence was found in a woman aged 30 to 39 with Graves' hyperthyroidism that later progressed to Graves' ophthalmopathy. The V and J genes are TRBV4-1 and TRBJ2-7; TRBD1 matches 9 bases. CDR3 nucleotide sequence: TGCGCCAGCAGCCAAGGGGGACAGGGTACCTCCTACGAGCAGTACTTC. It specifies CASSQGGQGTSYEQYF.